The rows below give T cell receptor beta chains drawn from one sample of a study of CD8+ T cells in alopecia areata. TCRdb keeps only in-frame clones here, not all; method: immunoSEQ multiplex PCR. Of under 350,000 clones detected, over 45% appear once; the ten largest clones hold 1.8%. The material was CD4+ T cells sorted from blood, obtained at week 24, from a patient treated with tofacitinib. Source of these receptors: a human donor with alopecia areata. The conserved cysteine and the conserved F or W are not part of the CDR3 here. The D gene is left open where the match is weak.

V	J	D	CDR3
TRBV6-1	TRBJ2-7	TRBD1	ASRMGQGWVEQY
TRBV2	TRBJ1-1	NA	ASTSLSDTEAF
TRBV4-1	TRBJ2-5	NA	ASSQESHRGETQY
TRBV7-2	TRBJ2-2	TRBD1	ASSMGQGVGTGELF
TRBV9	TRBJ2-1	NA	ASSVQKGRGLSYNEQF
TRBV29-1	TRBJ1-1	NA	SVDVSGISNTEAF
TRBV25-1	TRBJ2-7	TRBD2	ASSEGLAGPFYEQY
TRBV27	TRBJ2-1	NA	ASSLTTGLVYNEQF
TRBV25-1	TRBJ1-6	NA	ASRGTESSYNSPLH
TRBV28	TRBJ2-5	TRBD1	ASRYDRVLETQY
TRBV27	TRBJ1-1	NA	ASSPRGMRITEAF
TRBV30	TRBJ1-6	TRBD1	AWSEGTEDSPLH
TRBV29-1	TRBJ1-1	NA	SVGTTQNTEAF
TRBV30	TRBJ1-2	TRBD1	ASRDRGHQRNGYT
TRBV7-2	TRBJ1-4	NA	ASSLMEAATNEKLF
TRBV5-1	TRBJ2-7	NA	ASSLGDRNEQY
TRBV7-2	TRBJ1-2	TRBD1	ASSLAQGAQGYT
TRBV27	TRBJ2-7	NA	ASSLGGRGYEQY
TRBV2	TRBJ1-6	TRBD1	ASSGDSNSPLH
TRBV15	TRBJ1-2	NA	ATSRGKGKASYGYT
TRBV30	TRBJ2-3	TRBD2	AWSSGGRTTDTQY
TRBV7-2	TRBJ2-1	TRBD1	ASSSIGQGFPHNEQF
TRBV28	TRBJ1-1	NA	ASNLAVGTEAF
TRBV10-3	TRBJ2-1	NA	AISKTGNNEQF
TRBV7-3	TRBJ1-1	NA	ASSLLRIGEAF
TRBV18	TRBJ2-5	NA	ASSPLPNQETQY
TRBV7-6	TRBJ2-1	NA	ASNPRLVDEQF
TRBV4-3	TRBJ2-2	NA	ASSQEPPPNTGELF
TRBV10-3	TRBJ1-6	NA	AISAEVESGSPLH
TRBV9	TRBJ2-2	NA	ASSVVGRNAGELF
TRBV25-1	TRBJ2-2	TRBD1	ASSDPRQGRTGELF
TRBV7-2	TRBJ2-5	NA	ASSLLVKETQY
TRBV7-9	TRBJ2-7	NA	ASSLDAPYEQY
TRBV7-2	TRBJ1-2	TRBD1	ASRGLDYGYT
TRBV5-4	TRBJ1-5	NA	ASSLGPNQPQH
TRBV10-3	TRBJ2-5	NA	AISTEGTGRFQETQY
TRBV23-1	TRBJ2-1	TRBD2	ASSRLAGGNEQF
TRBV4-1	TRBJ1-5	NA	ASSQGIGRGSNQPQH
TRBV6-5	TRBJ2-3	NA	ASTRPGADTQY
TRBV30	TRBJ1-2	TRBD1	AWSAPGTGAFYGYT
TRBV2	TRBJ1-5	NA	ASSGDRGSNQPQH
TRBV6-5	TRBJ1-2	NA	ASSPTGTYGYT
TRBV30	TRBJ1-1	NA	AWSDRAEAF